The T cell receptor beta chain described here comes from a study of cytomegalovirus exposure and HLA in healthy donors. Notes on this clone: Its antigen remains unidentified.

Regarding the study as a whole: It was confirmed in vitro that three of the CMV-associated chains were specific for CMV antigens.

Trimming took 5 bases from V and 4 from J, leaving 15 bases between them. Germline V gene sequence: CDR1 MNHEY, CDR2 SMNVEV (reference sequence). The CDR3 loop spans 14 amino acids. In the PCR, 60 Vbeta and 13 Jbeta primers were used. Clones were sequenced by immunoSEQ multiplex PCR, and TCRdb holds only the in-frame ones, with some missing. The specimen's table records tens of thousands of clones. This chain joins TRBV27 and TRBJ2-7; D is unclear. The sequence derives from a female donor in good health and CMV-seropositive. Sequencing used PBMCs. CDR3 sequence: CASSPFQAPYEQYF. In DNA form, the CDR3 reads TGTGCCAGCAGTCCATTCCAAGCCCCTTACGAGCAGTACTTC.